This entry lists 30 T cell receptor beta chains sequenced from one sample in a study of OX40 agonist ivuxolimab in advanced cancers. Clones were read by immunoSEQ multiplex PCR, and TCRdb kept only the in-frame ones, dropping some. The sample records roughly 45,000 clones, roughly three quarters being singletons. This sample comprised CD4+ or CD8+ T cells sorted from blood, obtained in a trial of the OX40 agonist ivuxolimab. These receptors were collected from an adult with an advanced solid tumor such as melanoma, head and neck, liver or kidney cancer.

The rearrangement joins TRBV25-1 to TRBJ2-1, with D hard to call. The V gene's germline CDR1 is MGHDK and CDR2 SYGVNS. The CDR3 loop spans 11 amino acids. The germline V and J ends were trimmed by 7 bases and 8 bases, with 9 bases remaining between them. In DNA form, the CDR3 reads TGTGCCAGCAAGCTAGTACATGAGCAGTTCTTC. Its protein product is CASKLVHEQFF.

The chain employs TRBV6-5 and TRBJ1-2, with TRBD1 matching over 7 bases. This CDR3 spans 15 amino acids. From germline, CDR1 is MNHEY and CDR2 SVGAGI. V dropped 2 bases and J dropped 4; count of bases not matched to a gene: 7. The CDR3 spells CASSYGQGVTYGYTF. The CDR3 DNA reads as TGTGCCAGCAGTTACGGTCAGGGGGTTACCTATGGCTACACCTTC.

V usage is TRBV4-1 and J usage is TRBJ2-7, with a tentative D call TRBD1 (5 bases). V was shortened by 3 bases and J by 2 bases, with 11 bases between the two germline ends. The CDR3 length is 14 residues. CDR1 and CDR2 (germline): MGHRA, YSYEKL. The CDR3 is CASSHTSRAYEQYF. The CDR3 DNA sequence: TGCGCCAGCAGCCACACCAGCAGGGCCTACGAGCAGTACTTC.

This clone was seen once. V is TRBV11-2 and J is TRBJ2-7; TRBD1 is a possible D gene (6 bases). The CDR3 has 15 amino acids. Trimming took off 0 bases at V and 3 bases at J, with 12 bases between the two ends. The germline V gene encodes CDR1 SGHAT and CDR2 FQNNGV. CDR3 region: CASSLEAVRGYEQYF. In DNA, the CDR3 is TGTGCCAGCAGCTTAGAGGCGGTCAGGGGCTACGAGCAGTACTTC.

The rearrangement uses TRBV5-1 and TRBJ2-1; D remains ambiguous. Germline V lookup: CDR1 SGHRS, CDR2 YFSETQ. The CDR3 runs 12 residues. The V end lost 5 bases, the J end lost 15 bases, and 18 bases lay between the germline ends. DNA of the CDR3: TGCGCCAGCAGGGACCCTAAGCATTCGACGTTCTTC. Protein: CASRDPKHSTFF.

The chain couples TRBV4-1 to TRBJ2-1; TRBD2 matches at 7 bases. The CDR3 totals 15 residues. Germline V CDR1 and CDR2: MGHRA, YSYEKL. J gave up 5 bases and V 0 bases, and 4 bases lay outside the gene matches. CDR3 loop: CASSQDGLADNEQFF. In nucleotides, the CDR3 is TGCGCCAGCAGCCAAGATGGGCTAGCGGACAATGAGCAGTTCTTC.

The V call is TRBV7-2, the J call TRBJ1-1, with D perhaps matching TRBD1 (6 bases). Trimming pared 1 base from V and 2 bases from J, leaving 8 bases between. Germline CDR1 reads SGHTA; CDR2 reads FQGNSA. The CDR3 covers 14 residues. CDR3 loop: CASSLGTANTEAFF. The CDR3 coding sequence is TGTGCCAGCAGCTTAGGGACAGCCAACACTGAAGCTTTCTTT.

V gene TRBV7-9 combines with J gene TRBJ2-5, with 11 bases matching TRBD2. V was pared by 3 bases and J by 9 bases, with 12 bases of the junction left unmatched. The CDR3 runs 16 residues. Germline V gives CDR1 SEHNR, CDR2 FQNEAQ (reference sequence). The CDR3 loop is CASSFEGTSGVMSQYF. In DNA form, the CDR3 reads TGTGCCAGCAGCTTCGAAGGGACTAGCGGAGTCATGTCCCAGTACTTC.

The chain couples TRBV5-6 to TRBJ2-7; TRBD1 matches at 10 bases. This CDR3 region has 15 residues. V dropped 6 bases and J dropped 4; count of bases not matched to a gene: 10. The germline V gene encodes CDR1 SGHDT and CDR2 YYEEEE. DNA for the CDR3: TGTGCCAGCATCATCCGACAGGGGGCCATTTACGAGCAGTACTTC. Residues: CASIIRQGAIYEQYF.

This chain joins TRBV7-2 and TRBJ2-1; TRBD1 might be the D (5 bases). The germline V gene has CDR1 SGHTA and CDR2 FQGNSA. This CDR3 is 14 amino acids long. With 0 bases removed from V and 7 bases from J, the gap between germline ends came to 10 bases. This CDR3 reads CASSLAFRVNEQFF. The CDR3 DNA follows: TGTGCCAGCAGCTTAGCGTTCAGGGTGAATGAGCAGTTCTTC.

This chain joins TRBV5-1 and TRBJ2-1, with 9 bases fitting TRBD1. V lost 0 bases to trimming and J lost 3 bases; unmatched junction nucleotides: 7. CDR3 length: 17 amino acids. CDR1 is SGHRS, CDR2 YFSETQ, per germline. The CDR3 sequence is CASSLGGRDRVYNEQFF. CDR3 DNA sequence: TGCGCCAGCAGCTTGGGGGGCCGGGACAGGGTCTACAATGAGCAGTTCTTC.

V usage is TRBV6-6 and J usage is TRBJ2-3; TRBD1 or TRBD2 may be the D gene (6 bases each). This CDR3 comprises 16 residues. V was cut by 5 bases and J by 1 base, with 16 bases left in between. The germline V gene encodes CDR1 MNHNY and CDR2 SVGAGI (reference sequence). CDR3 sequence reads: CASSPGGGPGTDTQYF. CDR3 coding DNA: TGTGCCAGCAGTCCCGGTGGGGGGCCTGGCACAGATACGCAGTATTTT.

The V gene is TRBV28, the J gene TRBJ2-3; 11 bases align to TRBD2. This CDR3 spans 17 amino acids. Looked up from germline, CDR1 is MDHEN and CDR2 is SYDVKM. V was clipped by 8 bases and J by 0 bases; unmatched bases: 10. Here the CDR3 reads CASQAPGTSGSTDTQYF. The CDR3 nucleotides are TGTGCCAGCCAAGCGCCTGGGACTAGCGGTAGCACAGATACGCAGTATTTT.

CDR3 region: CASSPTPLGGYNEQFF. CDR3 nucleotides: TGCGCCAGCAGCCCGACCCCACTAGGGGGTTACAATGAGCAGTTCTTC. The chain uses TRBV4-3 and TRBJ2-1; D is perhaps TRBD1 (6 bases). Trimming took off 4 bases at V and 4 bases at J, with 17 bases between the two ends. CDR3 size: 16 residues. Germline loops: CDR1 LGHNA, CDR2 YSLEER.

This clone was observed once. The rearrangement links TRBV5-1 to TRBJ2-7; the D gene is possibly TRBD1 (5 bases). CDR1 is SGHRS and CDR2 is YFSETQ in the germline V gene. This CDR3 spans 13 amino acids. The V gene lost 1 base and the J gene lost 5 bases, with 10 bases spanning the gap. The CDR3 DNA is TGCGCCAGCAGCTTGCAGGGAATGAACGAGCAGTACTTC. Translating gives CASSLQGMNEQYF.

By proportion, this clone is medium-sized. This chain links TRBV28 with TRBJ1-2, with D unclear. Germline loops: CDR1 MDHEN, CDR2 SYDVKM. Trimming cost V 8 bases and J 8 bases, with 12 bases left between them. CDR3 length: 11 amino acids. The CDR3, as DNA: TGTGCCAGCGGAAATGTACGAGGCTACACCTTC. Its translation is CASGNVRGYTF.

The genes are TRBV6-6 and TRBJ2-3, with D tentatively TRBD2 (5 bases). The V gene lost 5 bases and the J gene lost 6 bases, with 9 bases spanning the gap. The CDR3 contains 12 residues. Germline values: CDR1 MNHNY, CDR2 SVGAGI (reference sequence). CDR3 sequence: CASSALVDTQYF. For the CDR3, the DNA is TGTGCCAGCAGTGCACTAGTGGATACGCAGTATTTT.

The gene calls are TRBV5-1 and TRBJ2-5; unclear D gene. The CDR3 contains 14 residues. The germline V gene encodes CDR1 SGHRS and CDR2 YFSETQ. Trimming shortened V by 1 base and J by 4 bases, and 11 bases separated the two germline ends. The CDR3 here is CASSLSQKGETQYF. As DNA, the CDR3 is TGCGCCAGCAGCTTGTCCCAGAAGGGAGAGACCCAGTACTTC.

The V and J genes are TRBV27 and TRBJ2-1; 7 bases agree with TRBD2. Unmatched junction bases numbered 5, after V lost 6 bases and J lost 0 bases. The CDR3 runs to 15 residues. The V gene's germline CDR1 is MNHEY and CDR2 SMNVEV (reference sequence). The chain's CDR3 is CASRLAVNSYNEQFF. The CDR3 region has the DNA TGTGCCAGCAGGCTAGCGGTTAACTCCTACAATGAGCAGTTCTTC.

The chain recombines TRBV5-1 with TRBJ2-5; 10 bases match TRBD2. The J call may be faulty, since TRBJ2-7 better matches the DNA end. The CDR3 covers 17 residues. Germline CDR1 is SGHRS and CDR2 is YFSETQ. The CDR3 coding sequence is TGCGCCAGCAGCTTGAATCCTAGCGGGAGCCCCGACTACGAGCAGTACTTC. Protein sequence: CASSLNPSGSPDYEQYF.

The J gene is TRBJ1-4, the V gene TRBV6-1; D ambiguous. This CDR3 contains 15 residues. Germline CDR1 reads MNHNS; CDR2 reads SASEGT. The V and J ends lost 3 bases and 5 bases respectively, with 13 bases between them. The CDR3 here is CASSEGGQPNEKLFF. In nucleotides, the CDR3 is TGTGCCAGCAGTGAGGGAGGGCAGCCAAATGAAAAACTGTTTTTT.

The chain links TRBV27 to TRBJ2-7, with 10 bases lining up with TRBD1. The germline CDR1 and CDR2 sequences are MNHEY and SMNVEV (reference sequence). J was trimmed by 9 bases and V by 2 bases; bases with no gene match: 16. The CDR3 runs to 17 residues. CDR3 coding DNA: TGTGCCAGCAGTTTAAATGGATTTCGGACAGGGGGGGGAGTGCAGTACTTC. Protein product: CASSLNGFRTGGGVQYF.

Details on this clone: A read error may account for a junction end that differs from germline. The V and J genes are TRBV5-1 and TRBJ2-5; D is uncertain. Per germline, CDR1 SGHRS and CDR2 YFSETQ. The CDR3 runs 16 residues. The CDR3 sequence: CASSLAEAGVQEAQYF. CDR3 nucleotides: TGCGCCAGCAGCTTGGCCGAGGCTGGAGTTCAAGAGGCCCAGTACTTC.

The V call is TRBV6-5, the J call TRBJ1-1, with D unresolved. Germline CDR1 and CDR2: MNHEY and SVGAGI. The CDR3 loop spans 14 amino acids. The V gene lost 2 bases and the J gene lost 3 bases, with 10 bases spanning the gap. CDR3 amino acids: CASSYDPADTEAFF. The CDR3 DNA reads TGTGCCAGCAGTTACGACCCGGCAGACACTGAAGCTTTCTTT.

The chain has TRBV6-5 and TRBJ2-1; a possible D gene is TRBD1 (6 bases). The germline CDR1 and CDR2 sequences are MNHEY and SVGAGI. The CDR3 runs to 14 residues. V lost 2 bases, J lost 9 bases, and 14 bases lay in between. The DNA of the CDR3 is TGTGCCAGCAGTTACGGACCCCGAGGGGGTGAGCAGTTCTTC. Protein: CASSYGPRGGEQFF.

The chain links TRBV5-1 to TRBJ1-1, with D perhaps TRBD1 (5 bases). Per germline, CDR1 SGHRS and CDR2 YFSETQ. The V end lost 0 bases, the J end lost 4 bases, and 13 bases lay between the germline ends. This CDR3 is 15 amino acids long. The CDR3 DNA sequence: TGCGCCAGCAGCTTGGGGCGGGGGGTTACCACTGAAGCTTTCTTT. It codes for CASSLGRGVTTEAFF.

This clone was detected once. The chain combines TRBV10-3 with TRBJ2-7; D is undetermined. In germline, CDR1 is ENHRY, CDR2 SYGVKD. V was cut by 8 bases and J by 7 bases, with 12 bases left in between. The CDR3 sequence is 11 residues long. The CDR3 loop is CAIRETAEQYF. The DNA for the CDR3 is TGTGCCATCCGAGAGACTGCGGAGCAGTACTTC.

In DNA form, the CDR3 reads TGCGCCAGCAGCCCTTATCAACCAGGGACTAGCGCAAGCGAGCAGTACTTC. It specifies CASSPYQPGTSASEQYF. The V call is TRBV4-3, the J call TRBJ2-7; TRBD2 matches at 10 bases. V shed 4 bases, J shed 6 bases, and the junction held 15 bases outside the gene matches. The CDR3 runs to 17 residues. Germline CDR1 is LGHNA and CDR2 is YSLEER.

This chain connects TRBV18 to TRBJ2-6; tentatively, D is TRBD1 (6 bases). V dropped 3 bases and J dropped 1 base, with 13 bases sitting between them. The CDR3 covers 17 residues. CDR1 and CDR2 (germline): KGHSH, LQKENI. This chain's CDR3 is CASSPGRQVSGANVLTF. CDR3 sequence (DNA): TGTGCCAGCTCACCCGGACGACAGGTTTCTGGGGCCAACGTCCTGACTTTC.

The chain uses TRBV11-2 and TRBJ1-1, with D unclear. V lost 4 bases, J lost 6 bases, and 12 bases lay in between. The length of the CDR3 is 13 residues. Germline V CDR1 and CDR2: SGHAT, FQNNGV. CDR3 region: CASSSPGSAEAFF. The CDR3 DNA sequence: TGTGCCAGCAGCTCCCCGGGAAGCGCTGAAGCTTTCTTT.